The TCR beta chain described here comes from a study of vaccination effects on CD4 cells after COVID-19. With roughly nine days of culture completed, CD4+ T cells were isolated. Clones were read by immunoSEQ multiplex PCR, and TCRdb kept only the in-frame ones, dropping some. Of about 74,000 clones listed, roughly 80% are singletons. The germline gives CDR1 LNHDA, CDR2 SQIVND (reference sequence). This CDR3 is built from 14 residues. Trimming removed 10 bases at V and 0 bases at J, with 14 bases between. This clone was observed a few times. The antigen remains undetermined. This sample comprised CD4+ T cells from PBMCs cultured without peptide, obtained before COVID-19 vaccination. The sequence came from a human donor who received a COVID-19 vaccine. The chain employs TRBV19 and TRBJ2-3; either TRBD1 or TRBD2 may fit D (5 bases each). CDR3 nucleotides: TGTGCCACCAGCCGGGGCCTTAGCACAGATACGCAGTATTTT. Protein: CATSRGLSTDTQYF.